A single sample is the source of the 28 T cell receptor beta chains below, sequenced in a study of blood T cells in healthy people across ages. Next came a second PCR, run for about 6 to 11 cycles, which used a sample-barcoded 5' primer along with a J-beta primer mix. One entry per CDR3 protein, called by TCRdb with MiXCR from the 5' RACE reads. This sample yields under 2 million distinct CDR3 sequences, of which about 31% are seen a single time; about 11% belongs to the top ten. Specimen: blood. The receptors here all came from a woman under 40 in good health.

The rearrangement joins TRBV24-1 to TRBJ1-5; possible D gene TRBD1, 5 bases. Germline CDR1 and CDR2: KGHDR and SFDVKD. Trimming took off 4 bases at V and 9 bases at J, with 21 bases between the two ends. This CDR3 is built from 16 residues. This CDR3 reads CATSESPGTPPGPQHF. The CDR3 nucleotides read TGTGCCACCAGTGAGTCTCCCGGGACTCCTCCAGGGCCCCAGCATTTT.

This clonotype was recorded a few times. The rearrangement uses TRBV4-1 and TRBJ2-5, with 12 bases that match TRBD2. With V trimmed by 1 base and J by 2 bases, 2 bases remained unmatched. Looked up from germline, CDR1 is MGHRA and CDR2 is YSYEKL. The CDR3 runs to 16 residues. CDR3 amino acids: CASSQGTSGIQETQYF. CDR3 coding DNA: TGCGCCAGCAGCCAAGGGACTAGCGGGATACAAGAGACCCAGTACTTC.

This clonotype was detected only a few times. This chain joins TRBV3-1 and TRBJ2-1; possible D gene TRBD1, 5 bases. V shed 0 bases and J shed 10 bases, with 19 bases lying between them. Germline CDR1 LGHDT, CDR2 YNNKEL (reference sequence). The CDR3 is 16 amino acids. This CDR3 reads CASSQDPAGIGGEQFF. DNA for the CDR3: TGTGCCAGCAGCCAAGATCCGGCAGGGATAGGCGGCGAGCAGTTCTTC.

The rearrangement joins TRBV7-3 to TRBJ2-1; 8 nucleotides agree with TRBD2. From germline, CDR1 is SGHTA and CDR2 FQGTGA. This CDR3 contains 15 residues. V was clipped by 5 bases and J by 8 bases; unmatched bases: 11. CDR3 bases: TGTGCCAGCAGCCCCAGCGGGAGCCGGTTCGATGAGCAGTTCTTC. It yields the protein CASSPSGSRFDEQFF.

The chain uses TRBV4-1 and TRBJ2-2; no definite D call. Trimming cost V 0 bases and J 1 base, with 6 bases left between them. Per the germline V gene, CDR1 is MGHRA and CDR2 is YSYEKL. The CDR3 totals 15 residues. Here the CDR3 reads CASSQDTRNTGELFF. CDR3 sequence (DNA): TGCGCCAGCAGCCAAGATACAAGGAACACCGGGGAGCTGTTTTTT.

V and J are TRBV7-9 and TRBJ1-4; possible D gene TRBD1, 6 bases. Trimming removed 4 bases at V and 8 bases at J, with 20 bases between. Germline values: CDR1 SEHNR, CDR2 FQNEAQ (reference sequence). The CDR3 loop spans 16 amino acids. The CDR3 loop reads CASSSNQGKGLEKLFF. CDR3 sequence (DNA): TGTGCCAGCAGCTCGAACCAGGGGAAGGGGCTAGAAAAACTGTTTTTT.

The J gene is TRBJ2-1, the V gene TRBV6-5; 9 positions match TRBD2. The CDR3 is made up of 19 amino acids. Germline V gives CDR1 MNHEY, CDR2 SVGAGI. V lost 0 bases and J lost 5; bases outside the gene matches: 14. The CDR3 here is CASSYSTLGSGGPDNEQFF. The CDR3 nucleotides are TGTGCCAGCAGTTACTCCACACTGGGAAGCGGGGGGCCCGACAATGAGCAGTTCTTC.

This sequence joins TRBV5-6 and TRBJ2-5; D may correspond to TRBD1 or TRBD2 (6 bases each). V was clipped by 2 bases and J by 5 bases, with 19 bases between them. In germline, CDR1 is SGHDT, CDR2 YYEEEE. CDR3 length: 16 residues. CDR3 amino acids: CASSFVGEGGRETQYF. As DNA, the CDR3 is TGTGCCAGCAGCTTTGTAGGAGAGGGGGGTCGGGAGACCCAGTACTTC.

This clonotype was detected ten times or more. This rearrangement joins TRBV20-1 to TRBJ2-7; D may be TRBD1 (7 bases). The CDR3 is 11 amino acids. The germline gives CDR1 DFQATT, CDR2 SNEGSKA (reference sequence). CDR3 bases: TGCAGCGCCTCAGGGGGGTACGAGCAGTACTTC. The encoded protein is CSASGGYEQYF.

This clonotype was detected many times. The junction shows a germline mismatch at one end, possibly a read error. The rearrangement joins TRBV5-1 to TRBJ2-3; the match to TRBD2 covers 7 bases. Per germline, CDR1 SGHRS and CDR2 YFSETQ. The CDR3 has 15 amino acids. The CDR3 bases are TGTGCCAGCAGTCTCGGCGGGGGTAGCACAGATACGCAGTATTTT. Its translation: CASSLGGGSTDTQYF. The whole variable domain, remainder taken from reference TRBV5-1 and TRBJ2-3, is KAGVTQTPRYLIKTRGQQVTLSCSPISGHRSVSWYQQTPGQGLQFLFEYFSETQRNKGNFPGRFSGRQFSNSRSEMNVSTLELGDSALYLCASSLGGGSTDTQYFGPGTRLTVL.

This clonotype has just a few counts. The V call is TRBV28, the J call TRBJ2-3, with no clear D. Germline assignment: CDR1 MDHEN and CDR2 SYDVKM. The V gene lost 5 bases and the J gene lost 0 bases, with 9 bases spanning the gap. The CDR3 is 14 amino acids. The CDR3 reads CASSPLPSTDTQYF. DNA of the CDR3: TGTGCCAGCAGTCCGTTACCCAGCACAGATACGCAGTATTTT.

The chain joins TRBV15 to TRBJ2-5, with D perhaps TRBD2 (5 bases). The J call may be in error: the DNA end matches TRBJ2-7 better. Germline loops: CDR1 LNHNV, CDR2 YYDKDF (reference sequence). The CDR3 extends over 14 amino acids. DNA of the CDR3: TGTGCCACCAGCAGTACCCGTGGGAGCTGCGAGCAGTACTTC. Its translation: CATSSTRGSCEQYF.

This sequence joins TRBV12-3 or TRBV12-4 and TRBJ1-5, with no clear D. The CDR3 runs 15 residues. The V end was cut by 6 bases, the J end by 3 bases, with 15 bases between. The CDR3 sequence: CASSLDWSSNQPQHF. CDR3 DNA sequence: TGTGCCAGCAGCCTAGATTGGTCTTCCAATCAGCCCCAGCATTTT.

V gene TRBV5-1 combines with J gene TRBJ2-1; D gene unclear. V gave up 0 bases and J gave up 8 bases, with 9 bases separating them. CDR1 is SGHRS, CDR2 YFSETQ, per germline. The CDR3 extends over 13 amino acids. The CDR3 DNA reads TGCGCCAGCAGCTTGGGCTCTTACGATGAGCAGTTCTTC. Residues: CASSLGSYDEQFF.

CDR3 region: CASSPEGGPYSPLHF. CDR3 DNA: TGTGCCAGCAGCCCCGAGGGGGGCCCTTATTCACCCCTCCACTTT. The chain links TRBV7-9 to TRBJ1-6, with D possibly matching TRBD1 (6 bases). Trimming shortened V by 5 bases and J by 8 bases, and 16 bases separated the two germline ends. Germline V CDR1 and CDR2: SEHNR, FQNEAQ (reference sequence). The CDR3 runs to 15 residues.

The chain has TRBV5-1 and TRBJ2-1; D is unclear. V was trimmed by 2 bases and J by 0 bases, leaving 9 bases between them. CDR3 length: 15 residues. CDR1 and CDR2 from the germline V gene are SGHRS and YFSETQ. CDR3 coding DNA: TGCGCCAGCAGCTTTGACTCCAACTCCTACAATGAGCAGTTCTTC. Translated: CASSFDSNSYNEQFF.

The chain combines TRBV5-1 with TRBJ2-1; a weak D match, TRBD1 (6 bases). Between the trimmed V and J ends, which lost 0 bases and 4 bases, there was a span of 14 bases. The CDR3 sequence is 16 residues long. The germline V gene has CDR1 SGHRS and CDR2 YFSETQ. CDR3 nucleotides: TGCGCCAGCAGCTTGGTCAGGGGTGCCCTTTACAATGAGCAGTTCTTC. Translation gives CASSLVRGALYNEQFF.

This clonotype was counted only a few times. This rearrangement joins TRBV7-9 to TRBJ2-1; D not resolved. V lost 4 bases, J lost 1 base, and 20 bases lay in between. Germline CDR1 is SEHNR and CDR2 is FQNEAQ (reference sequence). The CDR3 sequence is 18 residues long. CDR3 amino acids: CASSSRFTRVGSYNEQFF. The CDR3 DNA follows: TGTGCCAGCAGCTCCCGCTTCACCCGCGTAGGTTCCTACAATGAGCAGTTCTTC.

This clonotype was recorded a few times. The rearrangement joins TRBV12-3 or TRBV12-4 to TRBJ2-7, with TRBD2 matching 13 bases. V was pared by 7 bases and J by 4 bases, with 7 bases of the junction left unmatched. This CDR3 is 15 amino acids long. CDR3 amino acids: CASMKGLAGIYEQYF. The CDR3 nucleotides are TGTGCCAGCATGAAGGGACTAGCGGGGATTTACGAGCAGTACTTC.

The rearrangement links TRBV20-1 to TRBJ2-5; TRBD2 matches at 12 bases. The germline V gene encodes CDR1 DFQATT and CDR2 SNEGSKA (reference sequence). V lost 5 bases, J lost 4 bases, and 8 bases stayed unmatched. The CDR3 is made up of 15 amino acids. The CDR3 sequence is CSAERLAGARETQYF. CDR3 in DNA: TGCAGTGCTGAGAGACTAGCGGGGGCCCGAGAGACCCAGTACTTC.

V gene TRBV5-1 combines with J gene TRBJ2-6, with 8 bases that match TRBD1. The junction had 1 base not matched to a gene; V was cut back by 3 bases and J by 2 bases. This CDR3 comprises 15 residues. Germline loops: CDR1 SGHRS, CDR2 YFSETQ. The CDR3 here is CASSWTGPGANVLTF. CDR3 bases: TGCGCCAGCAGCTGGACAGGGCCTGGGGCCAACGTCCTGACTTTC.

A remark on this clonotype: This sequence may be a read error, since a much larger clone differs from it by one base. The rearrangement links TRBV10-3 to TRBJ2-5; weak D call: TRBD2 (6 bases). The CDR3 runs 15 residues. The germline V gene has CDR1 ENHRY and CDR2 SYGVKD. V lost 0 bases and J lost 1, with 9 bases in between. CDR3 protein: CAISESGRSQETQYF. The CDR3 region has the DNA TGTGCCATCAGTGAGTCTGGGAGGAGCCAAGAGACCCAGTACTTC.

V gene TRBV28 combines with J gene TRBJ1-6, with D perhaps matching TRBD1 (5 bases). V was shortened by 6 bases and J by 5 bases, with 14 bases between the two germline ends. The CDR3 runs to 15 residues. CDR1 is MDHEN, CDR2 SYDVKM, per germline. This CDR3 reads CASRAPRGDNSPLHF. The CDR3 nucleotides read TGTGCCAGCAGAGCCCCGAGGGGAGATAATTCACCCCTCCACTTT.

This clonotype appeared a single time. The chain employs TRBV7-9 and TRBJ1-2; weak D call: TRBD1 (5 bases). The germline V and J ends were trimmed by 4 bases and 4 bases, with 19 bases remaining between them. Germline CDR1 and CDR2: SEHNR and FQNEAQ (reference sequence). The CDR3 runs to 16 residues. The CDR3 protein is CASSSAPAGNFYGYTF. As DNA, the CDR3 is TGTGCCAGCAGCTCCGCGCCAGCAGGGAACTTCTATGGCTACACCTTC. Based on the CDR3 plus reference TRBV7-9 and TRBJ1-2, the full variable domain is DTGVSQNPRHKITKRGQNVTFRCDPISEHNRLYWYRQTLGQGPEFLTYFQNEAQLEKSRLLSDRFSAERPKGSFSTLEIQRTEQGDSAMYLCASSSAPAGNFYGYTFGSGTRLTVV.

Only one count was recorded for this clonotype. A clone one base away is much larger, so this may be a read error. This chain uses TRBV4-1 with TRBJ2-1; a weak D match, TRBD2 (5 bases). V was cut by 0 bases and J by 5 bases, with 17 bases left in between. The CDR3 covers 17 residues. Germline CDR1 is MGHRA and CDR2 is YSYEKL. The CDR3 spells CASSQDLAVAHDNEQFF. CDR3 bases: TGCGCCAGCAGCCAAGACCTAGCTGTGGCCCACGACAATGAGCAGTTCTTC.

This clonotype has a handful of counts. V and J are TRBV20-1 and TRBJ1-1; D perhaps matches TRBD1 (6 bases). V lost 2 bases and J lost 5, with 15 bases in between. CDR1 is DFQATT and CDR2 is SNEGSKA in the germline V gene (reference sequence). The CDR3 is made up of 14 amino acids. The CDR3 DNA reads as TGCAGTGCTAGATCGGGGGGCGCGAGGACTGAAGCTTTCTTT. Its protein is CSARSGGARTEAFF.

This clonotype has just a few counts. The rearrangement links TRBV20-1 to TRBJ1-2, with D maybe TRBD1 (5 bases). Deletions cut 5 bases from V and 0 bases from J, with 16 bases between. CDR1 is DFQATT, CDR2 SNEGSKA, per germline (reference sequence). CDR3 length equals 15 residues. The CDR3 nucleotides read TGCAGTGCTGGTTCGGGACGGATAGCTAACTATGGCTACACCTTC. Protein product: CSAGSGRIANYGYTF.

This clonotype was found a few times. The chain has TRBV6-1 and TRBJ2-3; 8 bases line up with TRBD2. V was pared by 5 bases and J by 8 bases, with 12 bases of the junction left unmatched. CDR1 is MNHNS, CDR2 SASEGT, per germline. The CDR3 loop spans 15 amino acids. CDR3 amino acids: CASSPLIGGEGTQYF. CDR3 in DNA: TGTGCCAGCAGTCCCCTCATCGGGGGGGAAGGTACGCAGTATTTT.